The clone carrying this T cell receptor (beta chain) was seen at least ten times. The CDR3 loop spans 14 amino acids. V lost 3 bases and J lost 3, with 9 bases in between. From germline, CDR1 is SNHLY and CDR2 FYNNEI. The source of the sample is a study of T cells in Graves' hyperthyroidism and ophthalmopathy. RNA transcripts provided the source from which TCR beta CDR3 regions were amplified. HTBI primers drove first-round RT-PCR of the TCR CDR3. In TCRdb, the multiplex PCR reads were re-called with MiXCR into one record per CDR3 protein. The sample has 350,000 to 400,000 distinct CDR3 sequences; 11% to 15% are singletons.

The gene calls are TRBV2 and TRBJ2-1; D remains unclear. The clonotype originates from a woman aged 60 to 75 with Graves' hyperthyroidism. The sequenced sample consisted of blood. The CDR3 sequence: CASSDFASYNEQFF. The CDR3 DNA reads TGTGCCAGCAGTGATTTTGCTAGCTACAATGAGCAGTTCTTC.